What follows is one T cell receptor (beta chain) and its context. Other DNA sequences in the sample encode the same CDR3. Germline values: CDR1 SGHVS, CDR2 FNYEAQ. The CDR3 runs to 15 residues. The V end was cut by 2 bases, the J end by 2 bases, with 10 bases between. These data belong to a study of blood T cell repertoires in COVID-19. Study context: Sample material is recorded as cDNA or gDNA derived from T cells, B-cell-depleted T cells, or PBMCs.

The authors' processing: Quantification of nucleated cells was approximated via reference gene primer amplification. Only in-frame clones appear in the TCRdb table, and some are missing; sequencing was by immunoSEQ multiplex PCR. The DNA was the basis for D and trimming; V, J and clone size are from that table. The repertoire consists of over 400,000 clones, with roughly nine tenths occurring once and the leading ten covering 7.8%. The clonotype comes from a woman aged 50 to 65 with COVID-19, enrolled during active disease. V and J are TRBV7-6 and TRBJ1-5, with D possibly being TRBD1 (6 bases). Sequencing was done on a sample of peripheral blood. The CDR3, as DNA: TGTGCCAGCAGCTTATCATCAGGGGGCAATCAGCCCCAGCATTTT. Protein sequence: CASSLSSGGNQPQHF.